One and the same sample provided the 2 T cell receptor beta chains below, sequenced in a study of molecular identifiers for immune sequencing clone quantification. TCRdb redid the calling of the PCR reads with MiXCR, one entry per CDR3 protein. The sample includes hundreds of thousands of distinct CDR3 sequences, less than 30% of them seen just once. Material for sequencing was naive CD8+ T cells from blood, with Jurkat cell RNA spiked in. Subset in this sample: FACS-sorted CD8+CD4-CCR7+CD45RA+ naive T cells. The receptors shown here come from a human donor in good health. Some libraries in this study had Jurkat cell RNA spiked in.

This clonotype was recorded a few times. V and J are TRBV5-4 and TRBJ2-7; 9 nucleotides match TRBD1. Unmatched junction bases numbered 11, after V lost 3 bases and J lost 7 bases. CDR3 length equals 15 residues. Germline loops: CDR1 SGHNT, CDR2 YYREEE (reference sequence). CDR3 protein: CASSSEGTGLREQYF. DNA for the CDR3: TGTGCCAGCAGCTCGGAAGGGACAGGGCTCAGAGAGCAGTACTTC. Using reference TRBV5-4 and TRBJ2-7 for the parts outside the CDR3, the full variable domain is ETGVTQSPTHLIKTRGQQVTLRCSSQSGHNTVSWYQQALGQGPQFIFQYYREEENGRGNFPPRFSGLQFPNYSSELNVNALELDDSALYLCASSSEGTGLREQYFGPGTRLTVT.

Concerning this clonotype: A much larger clone sits a single nucleotide away, making a read error possible. The chain recombines TRBV12-3 or TRBV12-4 with TRBJ1-1, with D tentatively TRBD1 (6 bases). This CDR3 has 15 amino acids. Trimming left V 6 bases short and J 4 bases short, with 18 bases between. DNA of the CDR3: TGTGCCAGCAGCCCAGCCAGGGGTAGAGGCACTGAAGCTTTCTTT. This sequence encodes CASSPARGRGTEAFF.